The present entry profiles one TCR beta chain with its context. V trimming: 2 bases; J trimming: 9 bases; junction bases outside the gene matches: 9. This CDR3 region has 15 residues. Per the germline V gene, CDR1 is SGHDN and CDR2 is FVKESK. Some clones are missing from TCRdb's copy, which holds only in-frame ones; the method was immunoSEQ multiplex PCR. The sample has approximately 2,000,000 clones; about 94% are singletons. The data originate from a study of shared clonotypes between healthy human individuals. Naive CD8 cells lacked CD45RO and underwent positive selection for CCR7, leaving out terminally differentiated effector memory CD45RA+ cells.

This rearrangement joins TRBV14 to TRBJ2-1; the match to TRBD2 covers 8 bases. This clonotype was obtained from a man younger than 35 in good health. Some clones in this sample may be carry-over from other donors' samples. Sequencing was done on a sample of naive CD8+ T cells from PBMCs. The CDR3 protein is CASSQTSGSSSEQFF. Written as DNA, the CDR3 is TGTGCCAGCAGCCAAACCAGCGGGAGTTCTAGTGAGCAGTTCTTC.